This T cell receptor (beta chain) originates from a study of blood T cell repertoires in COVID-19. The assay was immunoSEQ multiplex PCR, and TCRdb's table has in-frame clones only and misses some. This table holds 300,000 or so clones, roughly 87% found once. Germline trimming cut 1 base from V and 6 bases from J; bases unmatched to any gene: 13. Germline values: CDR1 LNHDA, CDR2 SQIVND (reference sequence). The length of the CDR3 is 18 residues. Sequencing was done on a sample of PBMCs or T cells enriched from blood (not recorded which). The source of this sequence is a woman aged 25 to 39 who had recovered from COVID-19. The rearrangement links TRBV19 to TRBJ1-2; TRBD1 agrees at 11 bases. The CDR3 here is CASSIARGRTGGVDGYTF. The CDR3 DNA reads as TGTGCCAGTAGTATAGCCCGGGGCAGGACAGGGGGCGTCGATGGCTACACCTTC.